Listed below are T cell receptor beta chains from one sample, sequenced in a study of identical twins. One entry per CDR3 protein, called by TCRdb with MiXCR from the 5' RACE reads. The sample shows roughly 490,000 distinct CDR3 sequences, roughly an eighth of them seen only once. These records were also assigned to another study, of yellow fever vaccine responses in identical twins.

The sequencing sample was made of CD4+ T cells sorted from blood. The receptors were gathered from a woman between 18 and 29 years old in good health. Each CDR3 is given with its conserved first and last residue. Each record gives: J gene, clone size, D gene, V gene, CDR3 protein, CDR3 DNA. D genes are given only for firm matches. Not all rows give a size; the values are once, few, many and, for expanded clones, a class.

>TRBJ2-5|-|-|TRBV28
CASSLGGLIQETQYF
TGTGCCAGCAGTTTAGGCGGGTTGATCCAAGAGACCCAGTACTTC
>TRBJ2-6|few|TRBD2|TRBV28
CASSLLGPGGSGANVLTF
TGTGCCAGCAGTTTACTGGGGCCGGGGGGATCTGGGGCCAACGTCCTGACTTTC
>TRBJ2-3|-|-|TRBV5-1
CASSTAGSVTDTQYF
TGCGCCAGCAGCACCGCGGGGAGTGTGACAGATACGCAGTATTTT
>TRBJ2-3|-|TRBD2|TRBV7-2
CASSSSGRAADTQYF
TGTGCCAGCAGCTCCAGCGGGAGGGCCGCAGATACGCAGTATTTT
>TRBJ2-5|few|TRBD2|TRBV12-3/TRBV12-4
CASRSPGLAGGKTQYF
TGTGCCAGCAGATCCCCGGGACTAGCGGGAGGGAAGACCCAGTACTTC
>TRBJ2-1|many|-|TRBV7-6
CASSLVWASNEQFF
TGTGCCAGCAGCTTAGTTTGGGCCTCCAATGAGCAGTTCTTC
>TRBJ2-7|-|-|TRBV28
CASSTGRYYEQYF
TGTGCCAGCAGTACTGGACGGTACTACGAGCAGTACTTC
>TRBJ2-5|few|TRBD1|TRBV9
CASSVTPRGLGTQYF
TGTGCCAGCAGCGTAACCCCAAGGGGGCTTGGGACCCAGTACTTC
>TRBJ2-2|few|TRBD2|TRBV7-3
CASSLLPAGNTGELFF
TGTGCCAGCAGCCTACTTCCAGCGGGAAACACCGGGGAGCTGTTTTTT
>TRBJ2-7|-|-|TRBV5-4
CASSLGLGGAGAEQYF
TGTGCCAGCAGCTTGGGCCTCGGGGGCGCCGGCGCCGAGCAGTACTTC
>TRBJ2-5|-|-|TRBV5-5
CASLTIGRYQETQYF
TGTGCCAGCCTAACGATAGGGAGGTACCAAGAGACCCAGTACTTC
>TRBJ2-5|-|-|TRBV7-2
CASSLDTGQTSKTQYF
TGTGCCAGCAGCTTAGACACGGGGCAGACCTCGAAGACCCAGTACTTC
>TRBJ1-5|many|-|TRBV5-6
CASSQWGRVNQPQHF
TGTGCCAGCAGCCAGTGGGGCAGGGTTAATCAGCCCCAGCATTTT
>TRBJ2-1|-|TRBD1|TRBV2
CASSVGTGGPDEQFF
TGTGCCAGCAGTGTAGGGACAGGGGGTCCCGATGAGCAGTTCTTC
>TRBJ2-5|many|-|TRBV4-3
CASSLGLGKETQYF
TGCGCCAGCAGCCTCGGACTCGGCAAAGAGACCCAGTACTTC
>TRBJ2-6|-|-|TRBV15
CATSRDLQLSGANVLTF
TGTGCCACCAGCAGAGATTTGCAGCTCTCTGGGGCCAACGTCCTGACTTTC
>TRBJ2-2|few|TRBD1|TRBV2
CASSERGDRGTGELFF
TGTGCCAGCAGTGAGAGGGGAGACAGGGGAACCGGGGAGCTGTTTTTT
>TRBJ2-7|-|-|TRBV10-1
CASSAPARPYEQYF
TGCGCCAGCAGTGCGCCAGCGCGACCGTACGAGCAGTACTTC
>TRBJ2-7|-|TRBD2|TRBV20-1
CSATSTSGRYYEQYF
TGCAGTGCGACTTCGACTAGCGGGAGGTATTACGAGCAGTACTTC
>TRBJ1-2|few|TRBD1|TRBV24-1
CATSDAGGAYGYTF
TGTGCCACCAGTGATGCAGGGGGCGCGTATGGCTACACCTTC
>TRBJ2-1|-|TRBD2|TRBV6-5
CASSTSGGTYNEQFF
TGTGCCAGCAGTACTAGCGGGGGGACCTACAATGAGCAGTTCTTC
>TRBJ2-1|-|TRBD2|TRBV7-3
CASSASWSGANEQFF
TGTGCCAGCAGCGCCTCATGGAGCGGGGCGAATGAGCAGTTCTTC
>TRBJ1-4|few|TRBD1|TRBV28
CASSPPDRAGEKLFF
TGTGCCAGCAGTCCCCCGGACAGGGCGGGTGAAAAACTGTTTTTT
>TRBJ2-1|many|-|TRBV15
CATSRVWGPPEYEQFF
TGTGCCACCAGCAGAGTTTGGGGGCCACCCGAATATGAGCAGTTCTTC
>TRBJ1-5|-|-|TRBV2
CASTPSQGNQPQHF
TGTGCCAGCACACCGTCGCAAGGAAATCAGCCCCAGCATTTT
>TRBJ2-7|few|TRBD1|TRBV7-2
CASSPDRQVSYEQYF
TGTGCCAGCAGCCCGGACAGGCAGGTCTCCTACGAGCAGTACTTC
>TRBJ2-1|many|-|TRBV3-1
CASSQGSLRAGRNEQFF
TGTGCCAGCAGCCAAGGAAGTTTGAGGGCGGGACGAAATGAGCAGTTCTTC
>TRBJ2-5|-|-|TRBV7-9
CASSLAGRDETQYF
TGTGCCAGCAGCTTAGCTGGCAGAGATGAGACCCAGTACTTC
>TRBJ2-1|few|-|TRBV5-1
CASSSGDRPYNEQFF
TGCGCCAGCAGTTCAGGTGACAGGCCTTACAATGAGCAGTTCTTC
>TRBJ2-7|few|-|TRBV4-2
CASSRGLNSYEQYF
TGTGCCAGCAGCAGGGGACTGAACTCCTACGAGCAGTACTTC
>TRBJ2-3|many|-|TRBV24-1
CATSDEDTQYF
TGTGCCACCAGTGATGAAGATACGCAGTATTTT
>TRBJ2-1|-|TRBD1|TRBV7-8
CASSTMDRGLYNEQFF
TGTGCCAGCAGCACTATGGACAGGGGGCTCTACAATGAGCAGTTCTTC
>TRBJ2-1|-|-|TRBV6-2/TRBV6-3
CASSQSEAGEQFF
TGTGCCAGCAGTCAGAGTGAGGCAGGGGAGCAGTTCTTC
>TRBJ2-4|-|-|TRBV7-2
CASSLNPGANQNIQYF
TGTGCCAGCAGCCTAAACCCAGGGGCCAACCAAAACATTCAGTACTTC
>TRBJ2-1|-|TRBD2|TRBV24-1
CATSDLPPGLAGNEQFF
TGTGCCACCAGTGATTTACCCCCGGGACTAGCTGGGAATGAGCAGTTCTTC
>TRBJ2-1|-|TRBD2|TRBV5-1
CASSRGPGGNEQFF
TGCGCCAGCAGCCGGGGACCGGGAGGCAATGAGCAGTTCTTC
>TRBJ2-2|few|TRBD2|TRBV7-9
CASSLGAGVIIGELFF
TGTGCCAGCAGCTTAGGAGCGGGAGTTATAATCGGGGAGCTGTTTTTT
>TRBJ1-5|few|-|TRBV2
CASSVILGENQPQHF
TGTGCCAGCAGTGTAATTCTGGGGGAGAATCAGCCCCAGCATTTT
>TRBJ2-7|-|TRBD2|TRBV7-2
CASSLASTSGSSYEQYF
TGTGCCAGCAGCTTAGCGTCAACTAGCGGGAGTTCCTACGAGCAGTACTTC
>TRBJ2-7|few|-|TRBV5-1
CASSQDGQIYEQYF
TGCGCCAGCAGCCAAGATGGACAGATTTACGAGCAGTACTTC
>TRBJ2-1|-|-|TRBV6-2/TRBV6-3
CASNFAGTNNRGEQFF
TGTGCCAGCAACTTCGCCGGGACCAACAATCGTGGGGAGCAGTTCTTC
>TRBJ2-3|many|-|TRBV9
CASSVVGSTDTQYF
TGTGCCAGCAGCGTAGTGGGGAGCACAGATACGCAGTATTTT
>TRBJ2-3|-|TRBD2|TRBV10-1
CASSAALAEVGDTQYF
TGCGCCAGCAGTGCCGCACTAGCGGAGGTTGGAGATACGCAGTATTTT
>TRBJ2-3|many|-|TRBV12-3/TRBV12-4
CASSPKTPTDTQYF
TGTGCCAGCAGTCCTAAGACGCCCACAGATACGCAGTATTTT
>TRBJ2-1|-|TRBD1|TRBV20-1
CSAPRGQGVINEQFF
TGCAGTGCTCCTAGGGGACAGGGGGTTATAAATGAGCAGTTCTTC
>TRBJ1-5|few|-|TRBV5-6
CASSLRGYQPQHF
TGTGCCAGCAGCTTGAGGGGATACCAGCCCCAGCATTTT
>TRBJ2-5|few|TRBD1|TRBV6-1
CASSEWDSATGVGGETQYF
TGTGCCAGCAGTGAATGGGACTCGGCGACAGGGGTAGGCGGGGAGACCCAGTACTTC